Listed here are 20 T cell receptor beta chains from one sample, sequenced in a study of OX40 agonist ivuxolimab in advanced cancers. Sequencing was performed with immunoSEQ multiplex PCR; in TCRdb, only in-frame clones are kept and a portion is missing. The sample consists of some 70,000 clones, approximately 89% of them appearing once. The material sequenced was CD4+ or CD8+ T cells sorted from blood, taken in a trial of the OX40 agonist ivuxolimab. These receptors were collected from an adult with an advanced solid tumor such as melanoma, head and neck, liver or kidney cancer.

The chain has TRBV5-4 and TRBJ1-1, with D maybe TRBD1 (6 bases). CDR1 SGHNT and CDR2 YYREEE come from the germline V gene (reference sequence). The CDR3 covers 13 residues. V gave up 3 bases and J gave up 1 base, with 7 bases separating them. CDR3 amino acids: CASSSGQNTEAFF. The CDR3 bases are TGTGCCAGCAGCTCGGGACAGAACACTGAAGCTTTCTTT.

CDR3 residues: CASSSRPGFNNSPLHF. CDR3 DNA: TGTGCCAGTAGTAGCCGGCCCGGGTTTAATAATTCACCCCTCCACTTT. The genes are TRBV19 and TRBJ1-6; no firm D call. Trimming stripped 4 bases from V and 5 bases from J, with 15 bases between. The CDR3 extends over 16 amino acids. Germline V gives CDR1 LNHDA, CDR2 SQIVND (reference sequence).

The table lists this clone with a count of one. The V gene is TRBV18, the J gene TRBJ2-6, with D perhaps matching TRBD1 (6 bases). The ends were cut back, 5 bases at V and 0 bases at J, with 11 bases in the middle. There are 16 residues in the CDR3. Germline V gene sequence: CDR1 KGHSH, CDR2 LQKENI. CDR3: CASSGQRNSGANVLTF. The DNA for the CDR3 is TGTGCCAGCTCAGGACAGCGAAACTCTGGGGCCAACGTCCTGACTTTC.

This clone was detected only once. J is TRBJ2-7 and V is TRBV20-1; weak D call: TRBD1 (5 bases). Germline V lookup: CDR1 DFQATT, CDR2 SNEGSKA (reference sequence). Trimming cost V 7 bases and J 6 bases, with 13 bases left between them. The CDR3 consists of 11 residues. The CDR3 bases are TGCAGTGGGAATAGGGGAACCGAGCAGTACTTC. Protein: CSGNRGTEQYF.

The rearrangement joins TRBV10-3 to TRBJ2-2; TRBD2 aligns across 11 bases. The CDR3 totals 18 residues. Germline CDR1 is ENHRY and CDR2 is SYGVKD. The V and J ends lost 0 bases and 1 base, in that order; junction bases with no gene match: 4. This chain's CDR3 is CAISESLAGGLNTGELFF. The DNA of the CDR3 is TGTGCCATCAGTGAGTCGTTAGCGGGGGGGTTGAACACCGGGGAGCTGTTTTTT.

CDR3 bases: TGTGCCAGCAGTTCCCGGGTAGCGGGGGGGCAAGAGACCCAGTACTTC. Its protein is CASSSRVAGGQETQYF. This chain uses TRBV27 with TRBJ2-5; 11 bases line up with TRBD2. V shed 4 bases, J shed 2 bases, and the junction held 6 bases outside the gene matches. The CDR3 covers 16 residues. CDR1 and CDR2 from the germline V gene are MNHEY and SMNVEV (reference sequence).

The table lists this clone with a few counts. The chain uses TRBV6-5 and TRBJ2-7; D might be TRBD1 (6 bases). V lost 0 bases to trimming and J lost 3 bases, with 12 bases between them. The CDR3 loop spans 15 amino acids. Per germline, CDR1 MNHEY and CDR2 SVGAGI. CDR3 loop: CASSYSGRGRYEQYF. The CDR3 nucleotides are TGTGCCAGCAGTTACTCGGGCAGGGGCCGCTACGAGCAGTACTTC.

This clone was recorded once. In DNA form, the CDR3 reads TGTGCCAGCAGAAGCTACTCCACGAATTCACCCCTCCACTTT. It translates to CASRSYSTNSPLHF. The chain recombines TRBV6-5 with TRBJ1-6; no reliable D call. Trimming took off 6 bases at V and 7 bases at J, with 13 bases between the two ends. Germline V gives CDR1 MNHEY, CDR2 SVGAGI. CDR3 length: 14 residues.

This sequence joins TRBV11-2 and TRBJ2-3; the match to TRBD2 covers 8 bases. With V trimmed by 9 bases and J by 6 bases, 11 bases remained unmatched. The CDR3 is 14 amino acids. Germline CDR1 is SGHAT and CDR2 is FQNNGV. Here the CDR3 DNA reads TGTGCCAGTTCACCGGGGGGGTCTATGGATACGCAGTATTTT. Protein sequence: CASSPGGSMDTQYF. Variable domain in full (rest from reference TRBV11-2 and TRBJ2-3): EAGVAQSPRYKIIEKRQSVAFWCNPISGHATLYWYQQILGQGPKLLIQFQNNGVVDDSQLPKDRFSAERLKGVDSTLKIQPAKLEDSAVYLCASSPGGSMDTQYFGPGTRLTVL.

The count of this clone is one. The V and J genes are TRBV5-4 and TRBJ2-1; 10 bases agree with TRBD2. V dropped 4 bases and J dropped 8; count of bases not matched to a gene: 12. Germline CDR1 reads SGHNT; CDR2 reads YYREEE (reference sequence). The CDR3 extends over 16 amino acids. The DNA for the CDR3 is TGTGCCAGCAGCACCCCCAAGCGGGGGGGTCTTGATGAGCAGTTCTTC. It yields the protein CASSTPKRGGLDEQFF.

The rearrangement links TRBV5-1 to TRBJ2-7; the D is unclear. Trimming left V 3 bases short and J 4 bases short, with 8 bases between. CDR3 length equals 12 residues. The germline V gene has CDR1 SGHRS and CDR2 YFSETQ. CDR3 in DNA: TGCGCCAGCAGCTCCCTTGGGTACGAGCAGTACTTC. The encoded protein is CASSSLGYEQYF.

The chain has TRBV5-8 and TRBJ1-5; 9 nucleotides match TRBD1. The CDR3 loop spans 16 amino acids. V shed 4 bases, J shed 5 bases, and the junction held 10 bases outside the gene matches. The V gene's germline CDR1 is SGHTS and CDR2 YDEGEE. The DNA of the CDR3 is TGTGCCAGCAGCCCGGGGACAGGGAAGGGGGATCAGCCCCAGCATTTT. It specifies CASSPGTGKGDQPQHF.

The rearrangement uses TRBV5-1 and TRBJ2-5; 10 nucleotides align to TRBD2. V lost 4 bases and J lost 4; bases outside the gene matches: 10. From germline, CDR1 is SGHRS and CDR2 YFSETQ. This CDR3 is 16 amino acids long. In DNA, the CDR3 is TGCGCCAGCAGCCCGACCGAGACTAGCGGGCGAGAGACCCAGTACTTC. This encodes CASSPTETSGRETQYF.

The chain recombines TRBV14 with TRBJ2-5; 9 nucleotides line up with TRBD1. The DNA end favors TRBJ2-7, so the J call may be wrong. The CDR3 length is 14 residues. Germline V gives CDR1 SGHDN, CDR2 FVKESK. The DNA of the CDR3 is TGTGCCAGCAGCCAAACGACAGGGGGCTACGAGCAGTACTTC. Its translation is CASSQTTGGYEQYF.

The chain is built from TRBV15 and TRBJ1-4, with TRBD1 matching 7 bases. With V trimmed by 0 bases and J by 8 bases, 12 bases remained unmatched. Per the germline V gene, CDR1 is LNHNV and CDR2 is YYDKDF (reference sequence). The length of the CDR3 is 17 residues. The DNA of the CDR3 is TGTGCCACCAGCAGAGATTCCCCACAGGGGCTTGGGGAAAAACTGTTTTTT. Residues: CATSRDSPQGLGEKLFF.

The rearrangement links TRBV30 to TRBJ1-5, with no clear D. The germline CDR1 and CDR2 sequences are GTSNPN and SVGIG (reference sequence). V was pared by 2 bases and J by 3 bases, with 11 bases between. The CDR3 spans 14 residues. The CDR3 sequence is CAWSSGVINQPQHF. The CDR3, as DNA: TGTGCCTGGAGTAGTGGGGTGATCAATCAGCCCCAGCATTTT.

The chain couples TRBV15 to TRBJ1-4; 7 nucleotides align to TRBD1. With V trimmed by 3 bases and J by 7 bases, 8 bases remained unmatched. There are 15 residues in the CDR3. CDR1 is LNHNV and CDR2 is YYDKDF in the germline V gene (reference sequence). The CDR3 DNA reads as TGTGCCACCAGCAGCCTGGACAGGCGGCGTGAAAAACTGTTTTTT. Translated: CATSSLDRRREKLFF. Using reference TRBV15 and TRBJ1-4 for the parts outside the CDR3, the full variable domain is DAMVIQNPRYQVTQFGKPVTLSCSQTLNHNVMYWYQQKSSQAPKLLFHYYDKDFNNEADTPDNFQSRRPNTSFCFLDIRSPGLGDTAMYLCATSSLDRRREKLFFGSGTQLSVL.

This clone has just one count. The chain carries TRBV6-5 and TRBJ1-3, with D unresolved. Between the trimmed V and J ends, which lost 7 bases and 3 bases, there was a span of 4 bases. The CDR3 has 11 residues. Germline V CDR1 and CDR2: MNHEY, SVGAGI. The CDR3 here is CASIRGNTIYF. The CDR3 nucleotides read TGTGCCAGCATCCGTGGAAACACCATATATTTT.

The chain carries TRBV5-1 and TRBJ2-5; D tentatively reads TRBD1 or TRBD2 (7 bases each). This CDR3 spans 14 amino acids. Trimming removed 4 bases at V and 5 bases at J, with 15 bases between. Germline V gives CDR1 SGHRS, CDR2 YFSETQ. The CDR3, as DNA: TGCGCCAGCAGCAATCACAGGGGAGGGGAGACCCAGTACTTC. Translated, it gives CASSNHRGGETQYF.

This clone was recorded once. The chain couples TRBV11-1 to TRBJ2-7, with a weak D call TRBD2 (7 bases). Germline loops: CDR1 SGHAT, CDR2 FQDESV (reference sequence). The CDR3 has 17 residues. V dropped 3 bases and J dropped 2 bases, with 20 bases sitting between them. CDR3: CASSFRRKGGATYEQYF. The CDR3 coding sequence is TGTGCCAGCAGCTTTCGACGAAAGGGGGGGGCCACCTACGAGCAGTACTTC.